A single sample gave rise to the 32 T cell receptor beta chains below, sequenced in a study of CD8 T cells in Susac syndrome. RNA totalling about 0.45 to 1 ug underwent reverse transcription with random hexamers. TCRdb analysed the immunoSEQ multiplex PCR reads with MiXCR anew, one entry per CDR3 protein. This table holds some 140,000 distinct CDR3 sequences, 95% found once. The specimen sequenced was CD8+ T cells from PBMCs. The source is a human donor with Susac syndrome.

This rearrangement joins TRBV5-4 to TRBJ2-7; D is possibly TRBD1 or TRBD2 (5 bases each). Deletions cut 6 bases from V and 5 bases from J, with 15 bases between. Germline V gene lookup returns CDR1 SGHNT and CDR2 YYREEE (reference sequence). The CDR3 length is 13 residues. CDR3 region: CASTRDPEDEQYF. The CDR3 DNA reads as TGTGCCAGCACCCGGGACCCCGAGGACGAGCAGTACTTC.

This chain connects TRBV29-1 to TRBJ2-7; D not certain. Germline V lookup: CDR1 SQVTM, CDR2 ANQGSEA. Trimming removed 4 bases from V and 5 bases from J, with 15 bases in between. This CDR3 has 13 residues. The CDR3 nucleotides read TGCAGCGTTGTCTTGGGATACCTAGACGAGCAGTACTTC. Protein sequence: CSVVLGYLDEQYF.

Here the CDR3 DNA reads TGTGCCACCCGGACAGGGCAAGAGACCCAGTACTTC. Its translation: CATRTGQETQYF. V gene TRBV28 combines with J gene TRBJ2-5; 8 positions agree with TRBD1. There are 12 residues in the CDR3. Germline V CDR1 and CDR2: MDHEN, SYDVKM. V was pared by 10 bases and J by 2 bases, with 3 bases of the junction left unmatched.

The genes are TRBV12-3 or TRBV12-4 and TRBJ2-2, with 8 bases lining up with TRBD2. V dropped 4 bases and J dropped 4; count of bases not matched to a gene: 5. The length of the CDR3 is 15 residues. DNA for the CDR3: TGTGCCAGCAGTTGGGGACTAGTAGGCACCGGGGAGCTGTTTTTT. It encodes CASSWGLVGTGELFF.

The rearrangement joins TRBV6-5 to TRBJ2-1, with D possibly matching TRBD1 (5 bases). V lost 4 bases, J lost 14 bases, and 12 bases lay in between. This CDR3 is built from 11 residues. The germline V gene encodes CDR1 MNHEY and CDR2 SVGAGI. As DNA, the CDR3 is TGTGCCAGCAGTTCACAGGAAGTGGAGTTCTTC. Translated: CASSSQEVEFF.

The J gene is TRBJ2-7, the V gene TRBV29-1; 7 bases map to TRBD2. Germline CDR1 and CDR2: SQVTM and ANQGSEA. The V gene end was trimmed by 4 bases and the J gene end by 2 bases; junction bases not matched to a gene: 5. The CDR3 totals 13 residues. The CDR3 loop reads CSVVLGGTYEQYF. The CDR3 DNA sequence: TGCAGCGTTGTTTTGGGAGGGACCTACGAGCAGTACTTC.

V gene TRBV4-1 combines with J gene TRBJ2-7; no firm D call. The V end lost 1 base, the J end lost 0 bases, and 10 bases lay between the germline ends. The CDR3 is 15 amino acids. Germline CDR1 is MGHRA and CDR2 is YSYEKL. CDR3 loop: CASSQASTSSYEQYF. CDR3 nucleotide sequence: TGCGCCAGCAGCCAAGCCTCTACGAGCTCCTACGAGCAGTACTTC.

The rearrangement joins TRBV4-1 to TRBJ2-3; D ambiguous. The V and J ends lost 0 bases and 4 bases respectively, with 8 bases between them. The germline CDR1 and CDR2 sequences are MGHRA and YSYEKL. The CDR3 is 14 residues long. The DNA for the CDR3 is TGCGCCAGCAGCCAAGAGAAAACTTCAGATACGCAGTATTTT. Encoded protein: CASSQEKTSDTQYF.

The chain links TRBV18 to TRBJ1-1; D remains ambiguous. The CDR3 contains 18 residues. CDR1 and CDR2 (germline): KGHSH, LQKENI. Trimming removed 1 base at V and 3 bases at J, with 21 bases between. The CDR3 DNA reads TGTGCCAGCTCACCACGTTCGAGGTCACGAACCTTACACACTGAAGCTTTCTTT. This codes for CASSPRSRSRTLHTEAFF.

The gene calls are TRBV12-3 or TRBV12-4 and TRBJ2-1; TRBD2 is a possible D gene (6 bases). Trimming removed 5 bases at V and 1 base at J, with 12 bases between. There are 15 residues in the CDR3. CDR3 loop: CASSPRSGSYNEQFF. As DNA, the CDR3 is TGTGCCAGCAGTCCACGTAGCGGATCCTACAATGAGCAGTTCTTC.

This chain connects TRBV7-9 to TRBJ2-7; unclear D gene. The V end lost 5 bases, the J end lost 6 bases, and 11 bases lay between the germline ends. Germline values: CDR1 SEHNR, CDR2 FQNEAQ (reference sequence). This CDR3 has 12 amino acids. The DNA for the CDR3 is TGTGCCAGCAGCCCCCCTCCCGGCGAGCAGTACTTC. It yields the protein CASSPPPGEQYF. Supplemented by reference TRBV7-9 and TRBJ2-7, the full variable domain reads DTGVSQNPRHKITKRGQNVTFRCDPISEHNRLYWYRQTLGQGPEFLTYFQNEAQLEKSRLLSDRFSAERPKGSFSTLEIQRTEQGDSAMYLCASSPPPGEQYFGPGTRLTVT.

The chain is built from TRBV14 and TRBJ1-2; D call uncertain. V was clipped by 1 base and J by 5 bases, with 8 bases between them. CDR1 is SGHDN and CDR2 is FVKESK in the germline V gene. This CDR3 is 13 amino acids long. CDR3 loop: CASSQVLGYGYTF. The CDR3 DNA reads as TGTGCCAGCAGCCAAGTGTTAGGGTATGGCTACACCTTC.

The V gene is TRBV4-1, the J gene TRBJ1-1; D is possibly TRBD1 (5 bases). The CDR3 covers 15 residues. Germline CDR1 MGHRA, CDR2 YSYEKL. Trimming stripped 0 bases from V and 3 bases from J, with 11 bases between. The CDR3 is CASSQEDSGDTEAFF. The DNA of the CDR3 is TGCGCCAGCAGCCAAGAAGACAGCGGTGACACTGAAGCTTTCTTT.

The chain couples TRBV5-6 to TRBJ2-5; 9 bases align to TRBD1. J gave up 4 bases and V 4 bases, and 2 bases lay outside the gene matches. CDR1 is SGHDT, CDR2 YYEEEE, per germline. The CDR3 loop spans 13 amino acids. CDR3 DNA sequence: TGTGCCAGCAGCCAGGGACAGGGAGAGACCCAGTACTTC. It is translated as CASSQGQGETQYF.

The rearrangement joins TRBV6-5 to TRBJ1-3; TRBD1 might be the D (5 bases). Germline values: CDR1 MNHEY, CDR2 SVGAGI. This CDR3 comprises 13 residues. V lost 5 bases and J 0 bases, leaving 5 bases between the germline ends. The CDR3 protein is CASSDSSGNTIYF. The DNA for the CDR3 is TGTGCCAGCAGTGACAGCTCTGGAAACACCATATATTTT.

The rearrangement links TRBV29-1 to TRBJ2-2; possibly TRBD1 for D (6 bases). Germline CDR1 reads SQVTM; CDR2 reads ANQGSEA. Trimming removed 4 bases from V and 4 bases from J, with 10 bases in between. This CDR3 contains 13 residues. The CDR3 bases are TGCAGCGTTGTTGAGGGGGTCACCGGGGAGCTGTTTTTT. This gives the protein CSVVEGVTGELFF.

This rearrangement joins TRBV18 to TRBJ2-2; D remains unclear. This CDR3 spans 13 amino acids. V was pared by 11 bases and J by 2 bases, with 12 bases between. Per germline, CDR1 KGHSH and CDR2 LQKENI. The CDR3 DNA reads TGTGCCGAACCCCAAGGAAACACCGGGGAGCTGTTTTTT. Translation gives CAEPQGNTGELFF.

The chain is built from TRBV29-1 and TRBJ2-3; the D gene is possibly TRBD2 (6 bases). The CDR3 consists of 12 residues. The germline CDR1 and CDR2 sequences are SQVTM and ANQGSEA. V lost 7 bases to trimming and J lost 7 bases, with 15 bases between them. The CDR3 spells CSGGEGQYTQYF. The CDR3 nucleotides read TGCAGCGGGGGGGAAGGGCAATATACGCAGTATTTT.

The chain has TRBV5-6 and TRBJ1-1, with 9 bases fitting TRBD1. Germline-derived CDR1 and CDR2 are SGHDT and YYEEEE. This CDR3 region has 15 residues. V lost 4 bases to trimming and J lost 1 base; unmatched junction nucleotides: 5. CDR3 nucleotides: TGTGCCAGCAGCCCTACGGACAGGGGGAACACTGAAGCTTTCTTT. It encodes CASSPTDRGNTEAFF.

The V call is TRBV6-7, the J call TRBJ1-5; 7 positions agree with TRBD1. TRBV6-7 is an open reading frame whose function is uncertain. Trimming at V came to 2 bases and at J to 3 bases, leaving 7 bases not matched to a gene. The CDR3 contains 16 residues. DNA for the CDR3: TGTGCCAGCAGTTACCCCTCCGACAGGGTCAATCAGCCCCAGCATTTT. This encodes CASSYPSDRVNQPQHF.

The chain joins TRBV27 to TRBJ1-2, with D maybe TRBD1 (5 bases). Germline values: CDR1 MNHEY, CDR2 SMNVEV (reference sequence). This CDR3 spans 16 amino acids. Trimming took 3 bases from V and 0 from J, leaving 14 bases between them. The CDR3 loop reads CASSFVQGPANYGYTF. In DNA form, the CDR3 reads TGTGCCAGCAGTTTTGTGCAGGGACCCGCTAACTATGGCTACACCTTC.

J is TRBJ2-1 and V is TRBV29-1; 13 nucleotides line up with TRBD2. Germline trimming cut 6 bases from V and 6 bases from J; bases unmatched to any gene: 5. The CDR3 has 14 residues. CDR1 and CDR2 (germline): SQVTM, ANQGSEA. As DNA, the CDR3 is TGCAGCGTCTTAGGACTAGCGGGAGTCAATGAGCAGTTCTTC. Residues: CSVLGLAGVNEQFF.

The V gene is TRBV9, the J gene TRBJ2-7; 8 bases are a match to TRBD1. The germline CDR1 and CDR2 sequences are SGDLS and YYNGEE. J lost 5 bases, V lost 3 bases, and 7 bases had no gene match. The CDR3 length is 14 residues. The CDR3 reads CASSEGIQGDEQYF. CDR3 sequence (DNA): TGTGCCAGCAGCGAGGGGATACAGGGGGACGAGCAGTACTTC.

The genes are TRBV5-6 and TRBJ1-1; 7 bases agree with TRBD1. V was pared by 0 bases and J by 7 bases, with 3 bases of the junction left unmatched. In germline, CDR1 is SGHDT, CDR2 YYEEEE. CDR3 length: 13 amino acids. The CDR3 DNA follows: TGTGCCAGCAGCTTGGGAGGGGACAGTGAAGCTTTCTTT. The encoded protein is CASSLGGDSEAFF.

This clonotype was seen only once. The rearrangement joins TRBV20-1 to TRBJ2-5; 7 positions agree with TRBD2. The V and J ends lost 6 bases and 7 bases, in that order; junction bases with no gene match: 8. Per the germline V gene, CDR1 is DFQATT and CDR2 is SNEGSKA (reference sequence). The CDR3 length is 12 residues. As DNA, the CDR3 is TGCAGTGCCGGGGCGGGGGAAGGGACCCAGTACTTC. Encoded protein: CSAGAGEGTQYF.

The chain joins TRBV18 to TRBJ1-1; a possible D gene is TRBD1 (6 bases). The CDR3 spans 16 residues. Trimming stripped 4 bases from V and 3 bases from J, with 18 bases between. Germline lookup yields CDR1 KGHSH and CDR2 LQKENI. CDR3 nucleotide sequence: TGTGCCAGCTCACGCACAGGGTATGAGTGGGACACTGAAGCTTTCTTT. Protein product: CASSRTGYEWDTEAFF.

The gene calls are TRBV30 and TRBJ2-1, with TRBD2 matching over 11 bases. J gave up 9 bases and V 5 bases, and 9 bases lay outside the gene matches. CDR3 length: 14 amino acids. Germline V gives CDR1 GTSNPN, CDR2 SVGIG (reference sequence). The DNA for the CDR3 is TGTGCCTGGGGGCTAGCGGGGGGAGTAGGTGAGCAGTTCTTC. Its translation: CAWGLAGGVGEQFF.

CDR3: CASSPEVGQGFTDTQYF. The DNA for the CDR3 is TGTGCCAGCAGCCCCGAGGTAGGACAGGGGTTCACAGATACGCAGTATTTT. The chain carries TRBV3-1 and TRBJ2-3; 9 bases fit TRBD1. J was trimmed by 2 bases and V by 4 bases; bases with no gene match: 10. CDR1 and CDR2 (germline): LGHDT, YNNKEL (reference sequence). The CDR3 spans 17 residues.

The chain combines TRBV14 with TRBJ2-1, with D maybe TRBD2 (5 bases). CDR1 is SGHDN, CDR2 FVKESK, per germline. V lost 3 bases, J lost 1 base, and 10 bases lay in between. The CDR3 runs to 15 residues. The CDR3 here is CASSQEGLSYNEQFF. The CDR3 nucleotides are TGTGCCAGCAGCCAGGAAGGACTTTCCTACAATGAGCAGTTCTTC.

This chain connects TRBV6-5 to TRBJ2-1; D is unresolved. CDR3 length equals 11 residues. The V end was cut by 2 bases, the J end by 10 bases, with 6 bases between. Germline lookup yields CDR1 MNHEY and CDR2 SVGAGI. The chain's CDR3 is CASSYEREQFF. The CDR3 region has the DNA TGTGCCAGCAGTTACGAGAGAGAGCAGTTCTTC.

J is TRBJ2-6 and V is TRBV27; D is unresolved. The length of the CDR3 is 15 residues. Germline CDR1 MNHEY, CDR2 SMNVEV (reference sequence). Trimming took off 2 bases at V and 0 bases at J, with 5 bases between the two ends. The CDR3 reads CASSLVFSGANVLTF. CDR3 sequence (DNA): TGTGCCAGCAGTTTAGTTTTCTCTGGGGCCAACGTCCTGACTTTC.

The chain uses TRBV14 and TRBJ2-1, with TRBD2 identical over 13 bases. The germline V gene encodes CDR1 SGHDN and CDR2 FVKESK. The CDR3 length is 16 residues. V lost 4 bases to trimming and J lost 4 bases; unmatched junction nucleotides: 4. CDR3 region: CASSPTSGRGYNEQFF. The CDR3 region has the DNA TGTGCCAGCAGCCCCACTAGCGGGAGGGGGTACAATGAGCAGTTCTTC.